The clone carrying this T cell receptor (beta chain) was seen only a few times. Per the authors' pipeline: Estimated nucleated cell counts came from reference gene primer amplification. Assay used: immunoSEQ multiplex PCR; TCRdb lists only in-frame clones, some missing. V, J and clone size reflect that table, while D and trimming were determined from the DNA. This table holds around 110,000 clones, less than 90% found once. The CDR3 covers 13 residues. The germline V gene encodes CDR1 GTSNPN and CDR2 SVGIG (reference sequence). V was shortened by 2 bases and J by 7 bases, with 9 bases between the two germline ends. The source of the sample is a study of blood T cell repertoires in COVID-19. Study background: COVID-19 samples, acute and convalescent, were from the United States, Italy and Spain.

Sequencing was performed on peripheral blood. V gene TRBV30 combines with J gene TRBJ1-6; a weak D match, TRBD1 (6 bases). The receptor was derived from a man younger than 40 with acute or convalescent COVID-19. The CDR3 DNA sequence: TGTGCCTGGAGTTCGACAGGAAATTCACCCCTCCACTTT. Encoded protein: CAWSSTGNSPLHF.